The clone carrying this TCR beta chain came up a few times. The sample is drawn from a study of T cell responses to AZD1222 COVID-19 vaccine. Profiled with immunoSEQ multiplex PCR; TCRdb holds only in-frame clones, not every one. The table has around 130,000 clones, roughly 84% seen once. The CDR3 contains 16 residues. The germline V and J ends were trimmed by 0 bases and 3 bases, with 14 bases remaining between them. CDR1 LGHNA and CDR2 YSLEER come from the germline V gene. The sequence came from an adult in good health. The chain uses TRBV4-3 and TRBJ1-2; D remains unclear. The input for sequencing was peripheral blood, taken on day 0 of AZD1222 vaccination. CDR3 sequence: CASSQDVRSEHYGYTF. The CDR3 DNA reads TGCGCCAGCAGCCAAGATGTTAGGTCAGAGCACTATGGCTACACCTTC.